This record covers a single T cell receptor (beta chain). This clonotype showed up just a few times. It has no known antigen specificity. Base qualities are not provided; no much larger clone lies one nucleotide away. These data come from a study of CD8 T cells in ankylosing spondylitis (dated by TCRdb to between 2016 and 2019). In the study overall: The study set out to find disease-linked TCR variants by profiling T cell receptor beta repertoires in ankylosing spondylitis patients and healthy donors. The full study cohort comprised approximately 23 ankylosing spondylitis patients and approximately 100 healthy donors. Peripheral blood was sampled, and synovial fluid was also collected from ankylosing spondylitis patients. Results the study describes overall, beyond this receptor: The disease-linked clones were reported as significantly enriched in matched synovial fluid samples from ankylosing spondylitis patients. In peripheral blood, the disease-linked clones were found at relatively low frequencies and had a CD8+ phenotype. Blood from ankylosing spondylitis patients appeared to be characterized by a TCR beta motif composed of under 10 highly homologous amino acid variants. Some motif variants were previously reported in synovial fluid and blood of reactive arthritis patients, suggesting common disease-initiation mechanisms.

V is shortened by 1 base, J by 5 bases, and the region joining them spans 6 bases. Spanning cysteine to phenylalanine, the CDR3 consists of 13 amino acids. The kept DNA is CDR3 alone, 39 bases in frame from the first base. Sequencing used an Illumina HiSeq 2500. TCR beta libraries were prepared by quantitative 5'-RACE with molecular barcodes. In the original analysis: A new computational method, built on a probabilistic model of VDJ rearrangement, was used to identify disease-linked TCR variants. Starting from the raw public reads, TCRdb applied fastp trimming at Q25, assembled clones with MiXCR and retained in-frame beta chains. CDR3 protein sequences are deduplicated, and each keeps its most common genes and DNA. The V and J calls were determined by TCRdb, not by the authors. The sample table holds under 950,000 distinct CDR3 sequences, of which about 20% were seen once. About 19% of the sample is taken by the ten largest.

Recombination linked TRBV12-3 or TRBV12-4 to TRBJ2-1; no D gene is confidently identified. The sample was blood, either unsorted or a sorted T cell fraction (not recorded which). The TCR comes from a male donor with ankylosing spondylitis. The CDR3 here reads CASSLGSHNEQFF. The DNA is TGTGCCAGCAGTTTAGGCAGCCACAATGAGCAGTTCTTC.